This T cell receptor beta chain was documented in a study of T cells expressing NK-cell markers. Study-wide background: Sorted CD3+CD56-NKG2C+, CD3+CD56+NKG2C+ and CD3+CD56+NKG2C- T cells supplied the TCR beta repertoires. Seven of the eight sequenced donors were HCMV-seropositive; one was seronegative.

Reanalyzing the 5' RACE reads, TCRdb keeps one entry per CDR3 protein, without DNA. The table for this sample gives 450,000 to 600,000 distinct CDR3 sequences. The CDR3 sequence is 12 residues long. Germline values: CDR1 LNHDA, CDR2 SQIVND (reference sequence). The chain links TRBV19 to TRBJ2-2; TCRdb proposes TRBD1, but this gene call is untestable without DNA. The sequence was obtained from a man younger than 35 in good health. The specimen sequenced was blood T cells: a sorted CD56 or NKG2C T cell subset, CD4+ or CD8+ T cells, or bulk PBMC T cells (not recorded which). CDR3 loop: CASSPGRLGLFF.